The entry below gives a single T cell receptor beta chain sequence along with its context. There is no known antigen for this receptor. No base-level quality is on record; no much larger clone is a single base apart. The donors were healthy, HIV-negative adults with no recently reported acute infections or vaccinations. Every donor was a Caucasian adult residing in Nashville, Tennessee, USA. CD8 memory samples consisted of magnetically selected CD45RO+ cells combined with CCR7-negative CD45RA+ effector memory (TemRA) cells. Blood was obtained by leukapheresis, after which PBMCs were separated by Ficoll-Histopaque density gradient centrifugation and cryopreserved in liquid nitrogen vapor phase. Analytical flow cytometry was used to check the purity and quantity of every magnetically sorted T cell population. Each sorted fraction had its genomic DNA isolated and then quantified by UV absorbance on a Nanodrop 2000c.

Using the deep immunoSEQ assay, TCR CDR3 regions were amplified from genomic DNA by multiplex PCR. Genomic DNA extracted from each cell subset was distributed evenly over all wells of several immunoSEQ 96-well plates, and each plate served as one replicate. For sorted subsets, about 200 ng genomic DNA, equal to 30,000 or so T cell genomes, was loaded into each replicate PCR. The purified libraries were quantified using a Qubit 3.0 fluorometer, sized with a Bioanalyzer 2100, and then quantified again using the KAPA Library Quantification kit. Every immunoSEQ 96-well plate was sequenced on a separate single-read 150-cycle Illumina NextSeq 550 flow cell. Under the source paper's analysis protocol: The immunoSEQ output contained only junctional sequences without quality scores, so filtering could not match that applied to full-length reads. Sequences were annotated with PyIR, a Python wrapper for IgBLAST v1.9, and V/J genes and CDR3 were assigned using IMGT germline references. Reads were removed for weak V/J assignments (E-value above 1e-6), missing CDR3, stop codons, out-of-frame junctions, or ambiguous translated residues. A V3J clonotype was defined by an identical inferred V gene, J gene, and CDR3 amino acid sequence. Percentage overlap between repertoires was computed as shared unique clonotypes divided by the size of the smaller repertoire. Repertoire richness was assessed with RTK rarefaction, the Chao1 estimator, and Recon v2.1 estimates of unobserved clonotypes. OLGA was used to compute generation probabilities for all TCRbeta clonotypes that the gDNA method yielded from a handful of donors. TCRdb stores this immuneACCESS table with in-frame sequences only. Part of the clones is absent; in the studies checked, under half of the shortfall reflects unresolved V genes, and no reason is known for the rest. V and J calls and clone size come straight from that table; D and trimming were deduced from the DNA. Recorded for this sample are around 320,000 clones; over 75% of them occurred a single time. Of the sample, about a sixth is held by the ten largest clones.

The sample originates from a study of shared clonotypes between healthy human individuals (dated by TCRdb to about 2020). For the wider study: The cohort included a few men and a couple of women between 18 and 49 years of age. To estimate repertoire size and how much clonotype sharing occurs between individuals, the study deeply sequenced the blood TCR repertoires of 5 or 6 healthy adults. Per donor, three plates each were used for CD4 naive and CD4 memory, two for CD8 naive, and one for CD8 memory. To increase sequencing depth and limit assay-specific biases, different laboratories used diverse techniques to prepare libraries and sequence TCR repertoires. Each donor's leukapheresis produced roughly between roughly 0.94 and 9.5 billion PBMCs. Here is what the overall study found, with its caveats: When a handful of donors were compared, the shared fraction of clonotypes was 5% to 6.5% for naive CD4, approximately 3.3% for naive CD8, more than 2% for memory CD4, and around 0.37% for memory CD8. Even with the large sequencing depth, rarefaction of the sorted-subset datasets indicated that sequencing was incomplete. Compared with non-shared clonotypes, clonotypes shared by all four sorted-subset donors had higher generation probabilities. Sampling was restricted to blood, and TCR repertoires in tissue are likely to differ from TCR repertoires in blood. Naive subsets generally had larger estimated clonotype richness than memory subsets did. Pairwise subsampling led to the expectation that sequencing depth would affect the degree of clonotype sharing among donors. The small number of donors limited the genetic and exposure-history diversity represented.

The receptor's source is a man between 18 and 35 years old in good health. Sequenced sample: memory CD8+ T cells sorted from blood. In the paper's terms, the cell subset or site label means: CD45RO+ cells pooled with CCR7-negative TemRA cells.

The CDR3 region: CASSFTLAGEDYNEQFF. The DNA reads as follows: TGTGCCAGCAGCTTTACTCTAGCGGGGGAGGACTACAATGAGCAGTTCTTC. The sequence joins TRBV7-9 to TRBJ2-1, with 10 bases in between that match TRBD2. The CDR1 and CDR2 encoded by the germline V gene (reference sequence) are SEHNR and FQNEAQ. Unmatched junction bases come to 8, with V trimmed by 3 bases and J by 3 bases. The CDR3 covers 17 residues, taking in both the cysteine and the phenylalanine. The retained sequence is limited to the CDR3, 51 bases, with the frame set at the first base.